This record looks at one TCR beta chain sequence and its context. What it recognizes is unknown. Germline V gives CDR1 LNHDA, CDR2 SQIVND (reference sequence). With 5 bases removed from V and 0 bases from J, the gap between germline ends came to 9 bases. The length of the CDR3 is 14 residues. The data were obtained in a study of T cell responses to AZD1222 COVID-19 vaccine. As for the study in general: Pooled in the analysis were second doses at about 4 or about 12 weeks.

Broader study findings: The breadth and depth of Spike-specific TCRs increased once two AZD1222 doses had been given. Regions 160-218 and 743-854 dominated among vaccine-associated CD4 TCRs spanning spike. Clonal diversity may have been underestimated, and the donors were mostly white British, with more females than males.

Generated by immunoSEQ multiplex PCR, the TCRdb table keeps only in-frame clones and is missing some. Among around 130,000 clones listed, just over 85% were seen once. Sequenced material: peripheral blood, taken on day 0 of AZD1222 vaccination. The source of this sequence is an adult in good health. The rearrangement links TRBV19 to TRBJ2-3; D is possibly TRBD2 (6 bases). The CDR3 is CASSGSGSTDTQYF. CDR3 in DNA: TGTGCCAGTAGTGGTAGCGGAAGCACAGATACGCAGTATTTT.